This TCR beta chain derives from a study of response to subunit inactivated influenza vaccine. General study points: The study's authors posited that every seasonal influenza vaccination enlists few new T cells.

TCRdb re-analysed the RT-PCR reads in MiXCR, keeping a single row per CDR3 protein. The sample records 600,000 to 850,000 distinct CDR3 sequences, around 15% being singletons. The V segment lost 8 bases and the J segment 4 bases; nucleotides outside the gene matches: 12. The CDR3 covers 15 residues. CDR1 SGHRS and CDR2 YFSETQ come from the germline V gene. This clonotype was seen more than once but under ten times. Its antigen is unidentified. The sequencing used PBMCs from blood, collected 14 days before vaccination. V and J are TRBV5-1 and TRBJ2-3; TRBD2 aligns across 8 bases. The origin of this receptor is a man aged 50 to 60 who received an inactivated influenza vaccine. The CDR3 coding sequence is TGCGCCAGTTTGAGGCACGGGAGGGAGGCAGATACGCAGTATTTT. Translated, it gives CASLRHGREADTQYF.